This T cell receptor beta chain was observed in a study of blood T cell repertoires in COVID-19. In the study overall: Whether acute or convalescent, the COVID-19 samples came from the United States, Italy and Spain. Sample material is recorded as cDNA or gDNA derived from T cells, B-cell-depleted T cells, or PBMCs.

Original processing methods: Reference gene primer amplification gave estimated nucleated cell counts. Assay: immunoSEQ multiplex PCR; the TCRdb copy retains only in-frame clones and omits some. V and J calls and clone size are those listed in that table; D and trimming were worked out from the DNA. The sample consists of roughly 250,000 clones, around four fifths of them appearing once. The V gene lost 5 bases and the J gene lost 0 bases, with 17 bases spanning the gap. The CDR3 has 17 residues. The germline V gene encodes CDR1 LNHNV and CDR2 YYDKDF (reference sequence). The rearrangement joins TRBV15 to TRBJ2-1, with D uncertain. Sequencing was carried out using peripheral blood. The TCR originated in a woman between 35 and 50 years old with active or convalescent COVID-19. The CDR3: CATSEPEWRSSYNEQFF. CDR3 DNA sequence: TGTGCCACCAGCGAGCCGGAGTGGCGAAGCTCCTACAATGAGCAGTTCTTC.